The 28 T cell receptor beta chains below all came from one sample that was sequenced in a study of read filtering for tumor transcriptome and immune sequencing. From around 440 ng of RNA, a library with molecular barcoded alpha/delta and beta/gamma adaptors was made. TCRdb fed the reads into MiXCR, producing one record per CDR3 protein. The table includes over 50,000 distinct CDR3 sequences, roughly 19% detected once. Sequences were obtained from a population of CD138-negative cells sorted from bone marrow. These TCRs come from a donor older than 35 with multiple myeloma.

In its sample, this clonotype was seen many times. V gene TRBV5-6 combines with J gene TRBJ2-6; D gene unclear. The germline V gene encodes CDR1 SGHDT and CDR2 YYEEEE. CDR3 size: 16 residues. V shed 5 bases and J shed 0 bases, with 12 bases lying between them. CDR3: CASSRRQDSGANVLTF. CDR3 DNA sequence: TGTGCCAGCAGTAGGAGACAAGACTCTGGGGCCAACGTCCTGACTTTC.

Many counts were recorded for this clonotype. The rearrangement uses TRBV9 and TRBJ2-1, with no clear D. V was cut by 3 bases and J by 4 bases, with 5 bases left in between. Germline V CDR1 and CDR2: SGDLS, YYNGEE. This CDR3 has 12 residues. CDR3 DNA: TGTGCCAGCAGCGACATATACAATGAGCAGTTCTTC. It is translated as CASSDIYNEQFF.

The chain couples TRBV15 to TRBJ2-4; the D gene is possibly TRBD2 (5 bases). CDR1 and CDR2 (germline): LNHNV, YYDKDF (reference sequence). There are 13 residues in the CDR3. The CDR3 here is CATRETAKNIQYF. In DNA, the CDR3 is TGTGCGACGAGGGAGACAGCCAAAAACATTCAGTACTTC.

In this sample, this clonotype turned up many times. The chain links TRBV28 to TRBJ1-1; D is unclear. Per the germline V gene, CDR1 is MDHEN and CDR2 is SYDVKM. Trimming cost V 10 bases and J 0 bases, with 12 bases left between them. The CDR3 length is 13 residues. The CDR3 here is CATRDTLNTEAFF. The CDR3 DNA sequence: TGTGCCACCAGAGACACGCTGAACACTGAAGCTTTCTTT. The variable domain in full, with the rest retrieved from reference TRBV28 and TRBJ1-1, is DVKVTQSSRYLVKRTGEKVFLECVQDMDHENMFWYRQDPGLGLRLIYFSYDVKMKEKGDIPEGYSVSREKKERFSLILESASTNQTSMYLCATRDTLNTEAFFGQGTRLTVV.

In this sample, this clonotype turned up many times. This rearrangement joins TRBV20-1 to TRBJ2-1, with TRBD2 as a possible D gene (5 bases). The CDR3 length is 14 residues. V was shortened by 3 bases and J by 7 bases, with 16 bases between the two germline ends. Germline CDR1 reads DFQATT; CDR2 reads SNEGSKA (reference sequence). The CDR3 loop reads CSASPLRDWNEQFF. The CDR3 DNA reads TGCAGTGCTAGCCCTTTGAGGGATTGGAATGAGCAGTTCTTC.

This clonotype turned up a few times. The chain combines TRBV9 with TRBJ2-3; the D gene is possibly TRBD2 (6 bases). The V end lost 0 bases, the J end lost 1 base, and 9 bases lay between the germline ends. Germline assignment: CDR1 SGDLS and CDR2 YYNGEE. This CDR3 comprises 15 residues. The chain's CDR3 is CASSVGRGRTDTQYF. Here the CDR3 DNA reads TGTGCCAGCAGCGTAGGGCGGGGTCGCACAGATACGCAGTATTTT.

This clonotype was observed at least ten times. This sequence joins TRBV19 and TRBJ2-3; 7 bases are shared with TRBD2. CDR3 length equals 14 residues. Germline loops: CDR1 LNHDA, CDR2 SQIVND (reference sequence). V gave up 4 bases and J gave up 2 bases; unmatched junction bases: 3. The CDR3 region is CASSRDYYTDTQYF. CDR3 nucleotides: TGTGCCAGTAGTAGGGACTACTACACAGATACGCAGTATTTT.

Of note for this clonotype: Since a much larger clone is just one base distant, this may be a read error. V usage is TRBV29-1 and J usage is TRBJ1-2; D perhaps matches TRBD1 (5 bases). This CDR3 has 14 residues. In germline, CDR1 is SQVTM, CDR2 ANQGSEA. CDR3 nucleotide sequence: TGCAGCGTTGAAGGTCCCCGGGGGAGATTTGACTACAACTTC. This codes for CSVEGPRGRFDYNF.

This clonotype has a count of ten or more. J is TRBJ1-5 and V is TRBV19; unclear D gene. Germline loops: CDR1 LNHDA, CDR2 SQIVND (reference sequence). V lost 5 bases, J lost 4 bases, and 12 bases lay in between. The CDR3 totals 14 residues. CDR3 protein: CASSGPSWNQPQHF. In DNA form, the CDR3 reads TGTGCCAGTAGTGGTCCCTCCTGGAATCAGCCCCAGCATTTT.

This clonotype has a count of ten or more. The chain links TRBV3-1 to TRBJ2-3; 7 bases fit TRBD2. The CDR3 sequence is 14 residues long. CDR1 LGHDT and CDR2 YNNKEL come from the germline V gene (reference sequence). The V segment lost 4 bases and the J segment 4 bases; nucleotides outside the gene matches: 5. The DNA of the CDR3 is TGTGCCAGCAGCCTGGCTAGCGGATCAGATACGCAGTATTTT. Translating gives CASSLASGSDTQYF.

This clonotype was seen repeatedly, ten times or more. The chain carries TRBV10-1 and TRBJ2-1; D might be TRBD1 or TRBD2, each matching 5 bases. The V and J ends lost 4 bases and 6 bases respectively, with 7 bases between them. The CDR3 contains 12 residues. The germline gives CDR1 WNHNN, CDR2 SYGVQD (reference sequence). In DNA, the CDR3 is TGCGCCAGCAGTGCGAGGGGCAATGAGCAGTTCTTC. Its protein is CASSARGNEQFF.

This clonotype was detected many times. The CDR3 region is CASSPLAAQQFF. CDR3 nucleotide sequence: TGTGCCAGCAGCCCACTAGCGGCCCAGCAGTTCTTC. The J gene is TRBJ2-1, the V gene TRBV7-2; 8 bases are shared with TRBD2. The CDR3 is 12 residues long. V was pared by 5 bases and J by 11 bases, with 5 bases of the junction left unmatched. Germline CDR1 reads SGHTA; CDR2 reads FQGNSA.

This rearrangement joins TRBV7-3 to TRBJ1-3; D may be TRBD1 (6 bases). Germline lookup yields CDR1 SGHTA and CDR2 FQGTGA. This CDR3 region has 16 residues. V was shortened by 0 bases and J by 4 bases, with 13 bases between the two germline ends. As DNA, the CDR3 is TGTGCCAGCAGCTTAACTCTTAGAGGGGGAGGAAACACCATATATTTT. Its protein is CASSLTLRGGGNTIYF.

This clonotype was picked up many times. The genes are TRBV3-1 and TRBJ2-5; D remains unclear. V dropped 1 base and J dropped 5 bases, with 8 bases sitting between them. CDR1 and CDR2 (germline): LGHDT, YNNKEL (reference sequence). The CDR3 length is 13 residues. The CDR3 coding sequence is TGTGCCAGCAGCCAAGTAGGAATTGAGACCCAGTACTTC. This gives the protein CASSQVGIETQYF.

This clonotype is termed medium-sized. DNA for the CDR3: TGCAGCGTAATGCGGTACGTGACTAGCCGATACAATGAGCAGTTCTTC. It encodes CSVMRYVTSRYNEQFF. This chain links TRBV29-1 with TRBJ2-1, with 7 bases lining up with TRBD2. The CDR3 contains 16 residues. After removal of 6 bases from V and 4 bases from J, the junction contained 15 bases not matched to a gene. Germline V gives CDR1 SQVTM, CDR2 ANQGSEA.

This clonotype was picked up many times. The rearrangement uses TRBV12-3 or TRBV12-4 and TRBJ2-6; D might be TRBD1 (6 bases). V gave up 6 bases and J gave up 1 base, with 10 bases separating them. The CDR3 totals 15 residues. The CDR3 DNA reads as TGTGCCAGCAGGGGTACAGGGTCTGGGGCCAACGTCCTGACTTTC. Its protein product is CASRGTGSGANVLTF.

This clonotype was detected many times. The rearrangement links TRBV2 to TRBJ2-7; 9 positions match TRBD1. V dropped 6 bases and J dropped 3; count of bases not matched to a gene: 9. Germline V gives CDR1 SNHLY, CDR2 FYNNEI. The CDR3 is made up of 15 amino acids. The CDR3 here is CASSATGGEVYEQYF. The CDR3, as DNA: TGTGCCAGCAGCGCTACAGGGGGCGAAGTCTACGAGCAGTACTTC. Filled out from reference TRBV2 and TRBJ2-7, the complete variable domain reads EPEVTQTPSHQVTQMGQEVILRCVPISNHLYFYWYRQILGQKVEFLVSFYNNEISEKSEIFDDQFSVERPDGSNFTLKIRSTKLEDSAMYFCASSATGGEVYEQYFGPGTRLTVT.

Ten or more counts support this clonotype. V usage is TRBV7-9 and J usage is TRBJ2-5, with 11 bases that match TRBD2. Germline-derived CDR1 and CDR2 are SEHNR and FQNEAQ (reference sequence). The V gene end was trimmed by 5 bases and the J gene end by 4 bases; junction bases not matched to a gene: 6. The CDR3 is 15 residues long. The CDR3 sequence is CASSPTGLAGETQYF. As DNA, the CDR3 is TGTGCCAGCAGCCCGACCGGACTAGCGGGAGAGACCCAGTACTTC.

This clonotype was recorded at least ten times. The rearrangement uses TRBV29-1 and TRBJ2-2; 7 nucleotides line up with TRBD1. The CDR3 sequence is 14 residues long. V shed 7 bases and J 5 bases; nucleotides not matched to a gene: 10. The germline V gene has CDR1 SQVTM and CDR2 ANQGSEA. This CDR3 reads CSAGVTGLTGELFF. CDR3 bases: TGCAGCGCCGGGGTGACAGGGTTGACCGGGGAGCTGTTTTTT.

The rearrangement uses TRBV19 and TRBJ2-1; no reliable D call. Germline assignment: CDR1 LNHDA and CDR2 SQIVND (reference sequence). With 6 bases removed from V and 4 bases from J, the gap between germline ends came to 19 bases. This CDR3 has 16 amino acids. The CDR3 sequence: CASSASSLLGYNEQFF. CDR3 coding DNA: TGTGCCAGTAGCGCCAGCAGTTTACTGGGGTACAATGAGCAGTTCTTC. Complete variable domain (other parts from reference TRBV19 and TRBJ2-1): DGGITQSPKYLFRKEGQNVTLSCEQNLNHDAMYWYRQDPGQGLRLIYYSQIVNDFQKGDIAEGYSVSREKKESFPLTVTSAQKNPTAFYLCASSASSLLGYNEQFFGPGTRLTVL.

This clonotype was detected ten times or more. The chain carries TRBV5-1 and TRBJ2-5; TRBD2 agrees at 7 bases. The length of the CDR3 is 14 residues. CDR1 and CDR2 (germline): SGHRS, YFSETQ. V lost 4 bases to trimming and J lost 3 bases; unmatched junction nucleotides: 6. The CDR3 nucleotides read TGCGCCAGCAGCGTCCGGGGAGGGGAAGAGACCCAGTACTTC. Amino acid sequence: CASSVRGGEETQYF.

This clonotype was counted ten times or more. The chain combines TRBV7-2 with TRBJ2-7, with 7 bases that match TRBD2. The V segment lost 3 bases and the J segment 0 bases; nucleotides outside the gene matches: 11. The germline gives CDR1 SGHTA, CDR2 FQGNSA. The CDR3 length is 17 residues. CDR3: CASSFVRPASGSYEQYF. The CDR3 nucleotides are TGTGCCAGCAGCTTCGTTCGACCGGCTAGCGGCTCCTACGAGCAGTACTTC.

This clonotype occurred many times. The chain uses TRBV12-3 or TRBV12-4 and TRBJ2-1, with D unclear. V lost 0 bases, J lost 4 bases, and 16 bases lay in between. The CDR3 consists of 17 residues. CDR3 protein: CASSLAGSHVGYNEQFF. As DNA, the CDR3 is TGTGCCAGCAGTTTAGCCGGCAGTCACGTAGGTTACAATGAGCAGTTCTTC.

This clonotype was seen a few times. V and J are TRBV9 and TRBJ2-1; 10 nucleotides line up with TRBD1. After removal of 0 bases from V and 5 bases from J, the junction contained 5 bases not matched to a gene. CDR1 is SGDLS, CDR2 YYNGEE, per germline. CDR3 length: 16 residues. The CDR3 protein is CASSVGVGTGDNEQFF. CDR3 DNA sequence: TGTGCCAGCAGCGTAGGGGTAGGGACAGGGGACAATGAGCAGTTCTTC.

This clonotype was counted at least ten times. The J gene is TRBJ2-6, the V gene TRBV14, with D perhaps matching TRBD1 (6 bases). This CDR3 contains 15 residues. V lost 2 bases, J lost 2 bases, and 7 bases lay in between. The germline V gene encodes CDR1 SGHDN and CDR2 FVKESK. The CDR3 here is CASSQTGPGANVLTF. In nucleotides, the CDR3 is TGTGCCAGCAGCCAAACAGGGCCTGGGGCCAACGTCCTGACTTTC.

This clonotype was recorded at least ten times. The V and J genes are TRBV3-1 and TRBJ2-1, with a weak D call TRBD2 (6 bases). Per the germline V gene, CDR1 is LGHDT and CDR2 is YNNKEL (reference sequence). Trimming took off 3 bases at V and 5 bases at J, with 8 bases between the two ends. This CDR3 is built from 13 residues. The CDR3 region is CASSHSGNNEQFF. CDR3 coding DNA: TGTGCCAGCAGCCATAGCGGAAACAATGAGCAGTTCTTC.

This clonotype showed up many times. The J gene is TRBJ2-1, the V gene TRBV5-1, with D uncertain. The CDR3 is 14 residues long. Germline CDR1 reads SGHRS; CDR2 reads YFSETQ. Trimming stripped 0 bases from V and 6 bases from J, with 10 bases between. The CDR3 is CASSLANRGNEQFF. CDR3 DNA: TGCGCCAGCAGCTTGGCAAATAGAGGCAATGAGCAGTTCTTC.

This clonotype appeared many times. The V gene is TRBV20-1, the J gene TRBJ1-1, with a possible D match to TRBD1 (5 bases). Germline assignment: CDR1 DFQATT and CDR2 SNEGSKA (reference sequence). The CDR3 sequence is 16 residues long. V was trimmed by 1 base and J by 1 base, leaving 16 bases between them. In DNA form, the CDR3 reads TGCAGTGCTAGAGGTGAGAACAGGCCGACGAACACTGAAGCTTTCTTT. Translation: CSARGENRPTNTEAFF.